The sequence of this T cell receptor (beta chain) was determined in a study of CD8 T cells in Susac syndrome. The controls were healthy donors who were matched for age and sex. A quantity of about 0.45 to 1 ug RNA underwent reverse transcription using random hexamers. Multiplex immunoSEQ PCR targeted 54 Vbeta and 13 Jbeta TCR beta segments. TCRdb re-called the immunoSEQ multiplex PCR reads with MiXCR, one entry per CDR3 protein. Altogether approximately 120,000 distinct CDR3 sequences are present, 92% being singletons, with the ten largest covering about 0.14%. The CDR3 extends over 14 amino acids. Germline CDR1 and CDR2: MNHNY and SVGAGI (reference sequence). Trimming left V 6 bases short and J 5 bases short, with 14 bases between.

Sequenced: CD4+ T cells from PBMCs. The receptor was isolated from a human donor in good health. The V and J genes are TRBV6-6 and TRBJ2-1; D unclear. CDR3 bases: TGTGCCAGCAGAACCCCCAGCAAGGACAATGAGCAGTTCTTC. As protein: CASRTPSKDNEQFF.